This T cell receptor (beta chain) was recorded in a study of T cells after yellow fever vaccination. TCRdb re-analysed the 5' RACE reads in MiXCR, keeping a single row per CDR3 protein. The sample holds approximately 160,000 distinct CDR3 sequences, over 7% seen once. The V end was cut by 10 bases, the J end by 2 bases, with 12 bases between. Germline V lookup: CDR1 SNHLY, CDR2 FYNNEI. The CDR3 consists of 12 residues. General study findings and limits: Most clones from primary vaccination resurfaced after the booster (around 97% CD4, less than 90% CD8). A limited proportion of clonotypes was detected within both the CD4 and CD8 compartments. Compared with primary, the secondary response was weaker and peaked at day 5, not 15.

This clonotype was seen more than once but under ten times. Its specificity is unknown. The sequence derives from a man in his late teens or twenties who received the YFV17D yellow fever vaccine. Sequences were derived from CD8+ T cells sorted from PBMCs, sampled 45 days after the yellow fever booster vaccination. The chain joins TRBV2 to TRBJ2-7; D might be TRBD1 or TRBD2, each matching 5 bases. CDR3 loop: CANSGPAYEQYV. DNA for the CDR3: TGTGCCAACTCGGGACCCGCCTACGAGCAGTACGTC.